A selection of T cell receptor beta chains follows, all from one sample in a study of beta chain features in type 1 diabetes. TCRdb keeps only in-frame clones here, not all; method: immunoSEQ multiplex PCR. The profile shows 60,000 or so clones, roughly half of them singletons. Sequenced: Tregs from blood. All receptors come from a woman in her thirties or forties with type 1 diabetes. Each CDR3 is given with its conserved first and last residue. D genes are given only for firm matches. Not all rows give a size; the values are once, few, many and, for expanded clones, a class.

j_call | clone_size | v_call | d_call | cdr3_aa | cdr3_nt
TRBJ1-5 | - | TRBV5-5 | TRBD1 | CASSLEGQGNQPQHF | TGTGCCAGCAGCTTAGAGGGACAGGGCAATCAGCCCCAGCATTTT
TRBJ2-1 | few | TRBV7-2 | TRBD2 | CASSRFQAGEGNEQFF | TGTGCCAGCAGCCGTTTCCAAGCGGGGGAAGGGAATGAGCAGTTCTTC
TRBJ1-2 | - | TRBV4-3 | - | CASSQDLVGADPSNYGYTF | TGCGCCAGCAGCCAAGATCTAGTAGGGGCCGATCCTTCTAACTATGGCTACACCTTC
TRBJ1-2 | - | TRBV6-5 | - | CASRDTPYGYTF | TGTGCCAGCAGGGACACCCCCTATGGCTACACCTTC
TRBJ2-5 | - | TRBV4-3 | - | CASSQGFRGTQYF | TGCGCCAGCAGCCAAGGGTTCCGGGGGACCCAGTACTTC
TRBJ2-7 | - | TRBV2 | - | CASCLKYEQYF | TGTGCCAGCTGCCTAAAATACGAGCAGTACTTC
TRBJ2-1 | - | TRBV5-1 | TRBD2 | CASSLAFSGRNEQFF | TGCGCCAGCAGCTTGGCCTTTAGCGGGAGGAATGAGCAGTTCTTC
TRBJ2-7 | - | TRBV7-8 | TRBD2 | CASSAGLTYEQYF | TGTGCCAGCAGCGCGGGACTAACTTACGAGCAGTACTTC
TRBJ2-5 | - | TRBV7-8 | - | CASSFLRQETQYF | TGTGCCAGCAGCTTTCTGAGACAGGAGACCCAGTACTTC
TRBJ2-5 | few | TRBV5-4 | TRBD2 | CASSFPRSGGQQETQYF | TGTGCCAGCAGCTTCCCCCGAAGCGGGGGCCAGCAAGAGACCCAGTACTTC
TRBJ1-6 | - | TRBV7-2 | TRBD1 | CASSVVGTAYSPLHF | TGTGCCAGCAGCGTTGTCGGGACAGCTTATTCACCCCTCCACTTT
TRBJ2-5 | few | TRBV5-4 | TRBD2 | CASSLTSGTPQETQYF | TGTGCCAGCAGCTTGACTAGCGGCACCCCACAAGAGACCCAGTACTTC
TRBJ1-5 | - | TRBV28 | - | CASSLIQRAGNQPQHF | TGTGCCAGCAGTTTAATACAGAGAGCGGGGAATCAGCCCCAGCATTTT
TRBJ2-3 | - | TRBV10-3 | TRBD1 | CAISEGTGITDTQYF | TGTGCCATCAGTGAAGGGACAGGGATCACAGATACGCAGTATTTT
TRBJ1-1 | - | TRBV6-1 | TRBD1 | CASRSTGLNTEAFF | TGTGCCAGCAGATCGACAGGGCTGAACACTGAAGCTTTCTTT
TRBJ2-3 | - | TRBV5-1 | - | CASSLAGQGSTDTQYF | TGCGCCAGCAGCTTGGCGGGCCAGGGTAGCACAGATACGCAGTATTTT
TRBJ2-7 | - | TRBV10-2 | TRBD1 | CASRLTGGRAYEQYF | TGCGCCAGCAGGCTTACAGGGGGTAGGGCCTACGAGCAGTACTTC
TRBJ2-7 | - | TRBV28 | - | CASSSTVSYEQYF | TGTGCCAGCAGCTCGACAGTCTCCTACGAGCAGTACTTC
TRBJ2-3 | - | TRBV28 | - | CASSSPGRGADTQYF | TGTGCCAGCAGTTCCCCGGGAAGAGGAGCAGATACGCAGTATTTT
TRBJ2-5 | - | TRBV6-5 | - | CASSYSPGGTQYF | TGTGCCAGCAGTTACTCCCCCGGGGGGACCCAGTACTTC
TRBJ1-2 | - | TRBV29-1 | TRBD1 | CSVGVSGGHGYTF | TGCAGCGTTGGTGTGTCAGGGGGGCATGGCTACACCTTC
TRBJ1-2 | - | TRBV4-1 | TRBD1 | CASSQVRGPGKNTF | TGCGCCAGCAGCCAAGTTAGGGGGCCAGGGAAGAACACCTTC
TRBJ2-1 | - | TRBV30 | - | CAWSVGSASYNEQFF | TGTGCCTGGAGTGTAGGTAGCGCATCCTACAATGAGCAGTTCTTC
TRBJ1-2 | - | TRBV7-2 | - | CASSFLGAPAGTF | TGTGCCAGCAGCTTTTTGGGGGCCCCCGCGGGTACCTTC
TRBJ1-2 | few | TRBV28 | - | CASSSQGKHGYTF | TGTGCCAGCAGTTCCCAGGGAAAACATGGCTACACCTTC
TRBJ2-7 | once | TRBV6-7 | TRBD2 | CASSTGLAGGPPTYEQYF | TGTGCCAGCAGTACGGGACTAGCGGGAGGGCCTCCCACCTACGAGCAGTACTTC
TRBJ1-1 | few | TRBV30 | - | CAWAGDSDTEAFF | TGTGCCTGGGCCGGGGACTCTGACACTGAAGCTTTCTTT
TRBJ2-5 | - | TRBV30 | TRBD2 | CAWTAGGGWETQYF | TGTGCCTGGACTGCGGGGGGAGGGTGGGAGACCCAGTACTTC
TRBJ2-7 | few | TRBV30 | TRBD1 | CARRQGAGEQYF | TGTGCCCGTAGACAGGGGGCAGGGGAGCAGTACTTC
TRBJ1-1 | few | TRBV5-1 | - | CASRTGVTNTEAFF | TGCGCCAGCAGGACGGGGGTAACCAACACTGAAGCTTTCTTT
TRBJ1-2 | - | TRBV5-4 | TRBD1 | CASSPKPGQGAYGYTF | TGTGCCAGCAGTCCCAAACCGGGACAGGGGGCATATGGCTACACCTTC
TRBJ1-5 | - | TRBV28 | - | CASSPSGFPVANQPQHF | TGTGCCAGCAGTCCCAGTGGATTTCCCGTAGCGAATCAGCCCCAGCATTTT
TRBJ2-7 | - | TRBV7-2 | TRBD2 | CASSTSSGSYEQYF | TGTGCCAGCAGCACCTCTAGCGGTTCCTACGAGCAGTACTTC
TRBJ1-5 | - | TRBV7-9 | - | CASSTYGNQPQHF | TGTGCCAGCAGCACATACGGGAATCAGCCCCAGCATTTT